The 19 T cell receptor beta chains given below trace back to one sample, sequenced in a study of blood T cell repertoires in COVID-19. Here immunoSEQ multiplex PCR was the method, and the copy in TCRdb shows in-frame clones only, minus some. The data show 310,000 or so clones, with about nine tenths seen just once and 1.1% held by the top ten. Specimen: PBMCs or T cells enriched from blood (not recorded which). Source of these receptors: a woman aged 30 to 39 who had recovered from COVID-19.

V and J are TRBV7-9 and TRBJ1-1, with D maybe TRBD1 (5 bases). The germline gives CDR1 SEHNR, CDR2 FQNEAQ (reference sequence). V lost 7 bases and J lost 1, with 10 bases in between. CDR3 length equals 13 residues. Written as DNA, the CDR3 is TGTGCCAGCAAAGGCCAGGGGAACACTGAAGCTTTCTTT. It encodes CASKGQGNTEAFF.

This CDR3 is CASSLGWSGGTSGANVLTF. Here the CDR3 DNA reads TGTGCCAGCAGCTTGGGGTGGTCAGGGGGAACCTCTGGGGCCAACGTCCTGACTTTC. The V gene is TRBV14, the J gene TRBJ2-6, with 7 bases identical to TRBD1. The V and J ends lost 5 bases and 0 bases, in that order; junction bases with no gene match: 13. CDR3 length equals 19 residues. CDR1 is SGHDN, CDR2 FVKESK, per germline.

This chain joins TRBV18 and TRBJ2-7; 10 positions agree with TRBD2. V shed 4 bases and J 2 bases; nucleotides not matched to a gene: 5. This CDR3 has 15 amino acids. Germline values: CDR1 KGHSH, CDR2 LQKENI. CDR3: CASSRDSGGPYEQYF. The CDR3 DNA follows: TGTGCCAGCTCACGAGATAGCGGGGGGCCCTACGAGCAGTACTTC.

V is TRBV6-2 or TRBV6-3 and J is TRBJ2-1; 8 nucleotides match TRBD2. The germline V gene encodes CDR1 MNHEY and CDR2 SVGEGT. The CDR3 has 21 amino acids. Unmatched junction bases numbered 18, after V lost 2 bases and J lost 0 bases. In nucleotides, the CDR3 is TGTGCCAGCAGTTACACGAAGGCTAGTCTAGCGGGTTTCAGCTCCTACAATGAGCAGTTCTTC. It codes for CASSYTKASLAGFSSYNEQFF.

The rearrangement uses TRBV9 and TRBJ2-7; D is perhaps TRBD2 (7 bases). Trimming removed 4 bases from V and 2 bases from J, with 16 bases in between. Per the germline V gene, CDR1 is SGDLS and CDR2 is YYNGEE. The CDR3 contains 15 residues. CDR3: CASSPGGRGPYEQYF. For the CDR3, the DNA is TGTGCCAGCAGCCCGGGGGGCAGGGGACCCTACGAGCAGTACTTC. Complete variable domain (other parts from reference TRBV9 and TRBJ2-7): DSGVTQTPKHLITATGQRVTLRCSPRSGDLSVYWYQQSLDQGLQFLIQYYNGEERAKGNILERFSAQQFPDLHSELNLSSLELGDSALYFCASSPGGRGPYEQYFGPGTRLTVT.

In this sample, this clone turned up a few times. The chain uses TRBV5-6 and TRBJ1-1; D gene uncertain. V lost 6 bases to trimming and J lost 7 bases, with 13 bases between them. Looked up from germline, CDR1 is SGHDT and CDR2 is YYEEEE. The CDR3 contains 12 residues. The CDR3, as DNA: TGTGCCAGCATCGACGCGGGGAGTGAAGCTTTCTTT. Translating gives CASIDAGSEAFF. Complete variable domain (other parts from reference TRBV5-6 and TRBJ1-1): DAGVTQSPTHLIKTRGQQVTLRCSPKSGHDTVSWYQQALGQGPQFIFQYYEEEERQRGNFPDRFSGHQFPNYSSELNVNALLLGDSALYLCASIDAGSEAFFGQGTRLTVV.

The chain joins TRBV9 to TRBJ2-1, with TRBD2 identical over 9 bases. V gave up 4 bases and J gave up 4 bases; unmatched junction bases: 9. The CDR3 is 16 residues long. From germline, CDR1 is SGDLS and CDR2 YYNGEE. As DNA, the CDR3 is TGTGCCAGCAGCCCTAGCGGGACTTCGGGGTACAATGAGCAGTTCTTC. Protein sequence: CASSPSGTSGYNEQFF.

V usage is TRBV7-9 and J usage is TRBJ2-7; 10 bases agree with TRBD2. In germline, CDR1 is SEHNR, CDR2 FQNEAQ (reference sequence). This CDR3 is 15 amino acids long. J gave up 3 bases and V 3 bases, and 5 bases lay outside the gene matches. The CDR3 sequence: CASSLTSGLYYEQYF. DNA for the CDR3: TGTGCCAGCAGCTTGACTAGCGGGCTTTACTACGAGCAGTACTTC.

The chain is built from TRBV28 and TRBJ1-5; 9 bases line up with TRBD1. The CDR3 contains 14 residues. The germline V gene encodes CDR1 MDHEN and CDR2 SYDVKM. Trimming took 6 bases from V and 7 from J; bases not matched to a gene: 7. The CDR3 coding sequence is TGTGCCAGCAGACGGACAGGGGTTTTCCAGCCCCAGCATTTT. Translating gives CASRRTGVFQPQHF.

This clone was seen a handful of times. The gene calls are TRBV3-1 (or the pseudogene TRBV3-2) and TRBJ2-2; D possibly corresponds to TRBD2 (6 bases). Germline values: CDR1 LGHDT, CDR2 YNNKEL (reference sequence). Trimming stripped 5 bases from V and 1 base from J, with 20 bases between. This CDR3 is 18 amino acids long. Here the CDR3 DNA reads TGTGCCAGCAGCAAAGGTGATAGCGGTCGAATGAACACCGGGGAGCTGTTTTTT. Translation: CASSKGDSGRMNTGELFF.

The chain employs TRBV7-2 and TRBJ2-7; 8 bases align to TRBD2. V lost 4 bases and J lost 0; bases outside the gene matches: 5. The CDR3 is 15 residues long. Per germline, CDR1 SGHTA and CDR2 FQGNSA. CDR3 DNA sequence: TGTGCCAGCAGCTCCCTCAGCGGGGGCTCCTACGAGCAGTACTTC. Protein sequence: CASSSLSGGSYEQYF. The full variable domain, in which reference TRBV7-2 and TRBJ2-7 provide the parts outside the CDR3, is GAGVSQSPSNKVTEKGKDVELRCDPISGHTALYWYRQSLGQGLEFLIYFQGNSAPDKSGLPSDRFSAERTGGSVSTLTIQRTQQEDSAVYLCASSSLSGGSYEQYFGPGTRLTVT.

This sequence joins TRBV19 and TRBJ2-6, with D maybe TRBD2 (5 bases). The length of the CDR3 is 15 residues. V lost 5 bases and J lost 2, with 10 bases in between. CDR1 and CDR2 from the germline V gene are LNHDA and SQIVND (reference sequence). The CDR3, as DNA: TGTGCCAGTAGTCCCAATAGCGCTGGGGCCAACGTCCTGACTTTC. This codes for CASSPNSAGANVLTF. Drawing the rest from reference TRBV19 and TRBJ2-6, the complete variable domain is DGGITQSPKYLFRKEGQNVTLSCEQNLNHDAMYWYRQDPGQGLRLIYYSQIVNDFQKGDIAEGYSVSREKKESFPLTVTSAQKNPTAFYLCASSPNSAGANVLTFGAGSRLTVL.

The genes are TRBV7-9 and TRBJ1-2; the match to TRBD1 covers 10 bases. The V and J ends lost 3 bases and 6 bases, in that order; junction bases with no gene match: 4. The CDR3 has 14 amino acids. The germline V gene has CDR1 SEHNR and CDR2 FQNEAQ (reference sequence). The CDR3 sequence is CASSLGDRGNGYTF. CDR3 coding DNA: TGTGCCAGCAGCTTGGGGGACAGGGGAAATGGCTACACCTTC.

The chain couples TRBV3-1 (or the pseudogene TRBV3-2) to TRBJ2-7, with no clear D. CDR3 size: 13 residues. The germline V gene has CDR1 LGHDT and CDR2 YNNKEL (reference sequence). With 5 bases removed from V and 2 bases from J, the gap between germline ends came to 10 bases. The CDR3 region is CASSSPRAYEQYF. The CDR3 coding sequence is TGTGCCAGCAGCTCCCCCCGGGCCTACGAGCAGTACTTC.

The rearrangement links TRBV10-3 to TRBJ2-1, with 10 bases fitting TRBD2. There are 15 residues in the CDR3. Germline V gives CDR1 ENHRY, CDR2 SYGVKD. With V trimmed by 6 bases and J by 6 bases, 8 bases remained unmatched. In DNA form, the CDR3 reads TGTGCCATCAGGGGCCTAGCGGGAGTGGGCAATGAGCAGTTCTTC. This encodes CAIRGLAGVGNEQFF.

The chain joins TRBV7-8 to TRBJ1-1; tentative D call: TRBD1 (5 bases). The CDR3 covers 13 residues. V was cut by 0 bases and J by 12 bases, with 14 bases left in between. Germline CDR1 reads SGHVS; CDR2 reads FQNEAQ. CDR3 nucleotides: TGTGCCAGCAGCTTAGCCGGGGAGGGGAAGTCTTTCTTT. Its protein product is CASSLAGEGKSFF.

This chain uses TRBV28 with TRBJ2-3; TRBD2 matches at 7 bases. Germline assignment: CDR1 MDHEN and CDR2 SYDVKM. The CDR3 spans 16 residues. V was pared by 5 bases and J by 4 bases, with 12 bases of the junction left unmatched. Written as DNA, the CDR3 is TGTGCCAGCAGTCGTATGACTAGCCGGAGCGCAGATACGCAGTATTTT. Protein: CASSRMTSRSADTQYF.

V and J are TRBV2 and TRBJ2-1; D is undetermined. The V and J ends lost 6 bases and 8 bases respectively, with 11 bases between them. CDR3 size: 12 residues. Germline assignment: CDR1 SNHLY and CDR2 FYNNEI. CDR3 DNA: TGTGCCAGCAGCCGTACACGGGATGAGCAGTTCTTC. This gives the protein CASSRTRDEQFF.

This sequence joins TRBV5-4 and TRBJ2-6; 9 bases are a match to TRBD1. CDR3 length: 16 amino acids. In germline, CDR1 is SGHNT, CDR2 YYREEE (reference sequence). Unmatched junction bases numbered 4, after V lost 6 bases and J lost 0 bases. This CDR3 is CASKGQGGSGANVLTF. The CDR3 coding sequence is TGTGCCAGCAAGGGACAGGGTGGCTCTGGGGCCAACGTCCTGACTTTC. The full variable domain, completed using reference TRBV5-4 and TRBJ2-6, is ETGVTQSPTHLIKTRGQQVTLRCSSQSGHNTVSWYQQALGQGPQFIFQYYREEENGRGNFPPRFSGLQFPNYSSELNVNALELDDSALYLCASKGQGGSGANVLTFGAGSRLTVL.